A single sample gave rise to the 10 T cell receptor beta chains below, sequenced in a study of OX40 agonist ivuxolimab in advanced cancers. Method: immunoSEQ multiplex PCR; TCRdb's copy keeps in-frame clones and lacks some. Of some 48,000 clones detected, less than 90% appear once; the ten largest clones hold under 25%. This specimen was CD4+ or CD8+ T cells sorted from blood, taken in a trial of the OX40 agonist ivuxolimab. The source is an adult with an advanced solid tumor such as melanoma, head and neck, liver or kidney cancer.

The V call is TRBV5-4, the J call TRBJ1-1; TRBD1 matches 7 bases. V lost 0 bases to trimming and J lost 11 bases; unmatched junction nucleotides: 7. The CDR3 consists of 13 residues. The germline V gene encodes CDR1 SGHNT and CDR2 YYREEE (reference sequence). CDR3 nucleotide sequence: TGTGCCAGCAGCTTGGTTGGAACAGGGGACGCTTTCTTT. This codes for CASSLVGTGDAFF.

In its sample, this clone was seen a few times. The chain is built from TRBV19 and TRBJ2-3; TRBD2 is a possible D gene (6 bases). The germline V gene encodes CDR1 LNHDA and CDR2 SQIVND (reference sequence). CDR3 length equals 10 residues. The V gene lost 10 bases and the J gene lost 6 bases, with 8 bases spanning the gap. The CDR3 DNA follows: TGTGCCACCGCGGGGGATACGCAGTATTTT. Protein sequence: CATAGDTQYF.

The chain employs TRBV5-6 and TRBJ1-5, with D maybe TRBD1 (5 bases). Trimming left V 0 bases short and J 9 bases short, with 10 bases between. Germline loops: CDR1 SGHDT, CDR2 YYEEEE. The CDR3 extends over 13 amino acids. The CDR3 sequence: CASSLASGGPQHF. As DNA, the CDR3 is TGTGCCAGCAGCTTGGCTTCGGGGGGGCCCCAGCATTTT. Full variable domain (remainder filled in from reference TRBV5-6 and TRBJ1-5): DAGVTQSPTHLIKTRGQQVTLRCSPKSGHDTVSWYQQALGQGPQFIFQYYEEEERQRGNFPDRFSGHQFPNYSSELNVNALLLGDSALYLCASSLASGGPQHFGDGTRLSIL.

The chain joins TRBV29-1 to TRBJ1-1, with 9 bases matching TRBD1. V shed 7 bases and J 5 bases; nucleotides not matched to a gene: 2. The CDR3 is made up of 11 amino acids. CDR1 is SQVTM and CDR2 is ANQGSEA in the germline V gene. The chain's CDR3 is CSAGQGTEAFF. As DNA, the CDR3 is TGCAGCGCAGGACAGGGGACTGAAGCTTTCTTT.

V gene TRBV6-1 combines with J gene TRBJ1-5; D is unresolved. This CDR3 is built from 13 residues. Germline lookup yields CDR1 MNHNS and CDR2 SASEGT. Deletions cut 2 bases from V and 4 bases from J, with 6 bases between. In DNA form, the CDR3 reads TGTGCCAGCAGTGAATACGAGAATCAGCCCCAGCATTTT. Its translation: CASSEYENQPQHF.

The table lists this clone with a few counts. The chain combines TRBV7-9 with TRBJ2-1; 9 nucleotides align to TRBD2. V shed 5 bases, J shed 9 bases, and the junction held 8 bases outside the gene matches. Germline assignment: CDR1 SEHNR and CDR2 FQNEAQ (reference sequence). This CDR3 region has 14 residues. CDR3 amino acids: CASSNTGTSFEQFF. The DNA for the CDR3 is TGTGCCAGCAGCAACACCGGGACTAGCTTTGAGCAGTTCTTC.

The chain has TRBV5-6 and TRBJ2-7; D might be TRBD1 (5 bases). The CDR3 totals 14 residues. V lost 4 bases, J lost 0 bases, and 11 bases lay in between. Germline-derived CDR1 and CDR2 are SGHDT and YYEEEE. CDR3 in amino acids: CASSAGQTSYEQYF. In DNA form, the CDR3 reads TGTGCCAGCAGCGCCGGACAAACCTCCTACGAGCAGTACTTC.

The CDR3 nucleotides read TGTGCCAGCAGTTCCACGGGACTAGCGGGGGGATCTAGCTCCTACAATGAGCAGTTCTTC. Translating it yields CASSSTGLAGGSSSYNEQFF. The chain employs TRBV27 and TRBJ2-1; the match to TRBD2 covers 15 bases. CDR1 is MNHEY and CDR2 is SMNVEV in the germline V gene (reference sequence). Unmatched junction bases numbered 10, after V lost 4 bases and J lost 0 bases. This CDR3 comprises 20 residues.

V usage is TRBV7-6 and J usage is TRBJ2-5; tentatively, D is TRBD1 (5 bases). Germline V gene lookup returns CDR1 SGHVS and CDR2 FNYEAQ. V lost 5 bases and J 7 bases, leaving 20 bases between the germline ends. The CDR3 is made up of 15 amino acids. CDR3 DNA sequence: TGTGCCAGCAGCCCACCCTGGACATACACGGCGACCCAGTACTTC. Protein: CASSPPWTYTATQYF.

The sample holds one count of this clone. This chain joins TRBV19 and TRBJ2-1; TRBD2 matches at 13 bases. From germline, CDR1 is LNHDA and CDR2 SQIVND (reference sequence). Trimming removed 7 bases from V and 10 bases from J; junction bases left unmatched: 7. This CDR3 spans 14 amino acids. The CDR3 DNA is TGTGCCAGTACTACTAGCGGGGGGGCCGGGGAGCAGTTCTTC. This codes for CASTTSGGAGEQFF.